This TCR beta chain was recovered during a study of early T cells in non-severe SARS-CoV-2 infection. The CDR3 has 16 amino acids. Per germline, CDR1 SGHRS and CDR2 YFSETQ. V lost 2 bases and J 1 base, leaving 15 bases between the germline ends. MiXCR was run by TCRdb on the 5' RACE reads, yielding one entry per CDR3 protein. The sample records 70,000 or so distinct CDR3 sequences, about an eighth being singletons. The TCR was taken from an adult who was a healthcare worker with PCR-confirmed SARS-CoV-2 infection or an uninfected control (not recorded which). The J gene is TRBJ1-2, the V gene TRBV5-1; tentatively, D is TRBD1 (5 bases). Sample: whole blood. In DNA form, the CDR3 reads TGCGCCAGCAGCTTCGCCACCATCGGGGGTAACTATGGCTACACCTTC. Translated: CASSFATIGGNYGYTF.